This TCR beta chain was sequenced for a study of radiation and T cells in renal cell carcinoma. At the level of the study: Nephrectomy followed 15 Gy stereotactic body radiation by 4 weeks.

CDR3 size: 13 residues. Trimming took 1 base from V and 7 from J, leaving 11 bases between them. The germline V gene encodes CDR1 GTSNPN and CDR2 SVGIG (reference sequence). Study-wide points: Top tumor clonotypes rose in blood 2 weeks post-radiation, then contracted.

With respect to this clone: No antigen is known for it.

The time point was: blood 2 weeks post-SBRT. Treatment described: 15 Gy SBRT to primary tumor, nephrectomy 4 weeks later. Profiling relied on immunoSEQ multiplex PCR, and the TCRdb table lists in-frame clones only, not all of them. The table shows around 60,000 clones, with around 78% occurring only once. Sequencing was performed on blood, taken from a patient whose treatment included radiotherapy and nephrectomy. The V and J genes are TRBV30 and TRBJ1-5; the D is unclear. The sequence was collected from a man aged 55 to 69 with renal cell carcinoma. CDR3 in amino acids: CAWSGKGRQPQHF. The CDR3 DNA reads TGTGCCTGGAGTGGTAAAGGGCGACAGCCCCAGCATTTT.